The source of this T cell receptor beta chain is a study of cytomegalovirus exposure and HLA in healthy donors. Study observations and caveats: In a later analysis, donors in an Asian-associated ancestry cluster reportedly had fewer N-insertions in productive TCRs than the cohort mean.

Researchers ran the PCR with 60 Vbeta and 13 Jbeta primers. In the original analysis: Later analysis identified roughly 82 million unique TCR beta chains, 10 million to 12 million shared. Assay: immunoSEQ multiplex PCR; the TCRdb copy retains only in-frame clones and omits some. V and J calls and clone size come straight from that table; D and trimming were deduced from the DNA. The data show 200,000 to 250,000 clones, 76% seen once. To note about this clone: The antigen is unknown.

Trimming took 4 bases from V and 2 from J, leaving 13 bases between them. Germline V gene lookup returns CDR1 SGHRS and CDR2 YFSETQ. The CDR3 runs to 15 residues. Material for sequencing was PBMCs. This chain links TRBV5-1 with TRBJ1-5, with a possible D match to TRBD1 (6 bases). The clonotype originates from a man aged 18 to 29 in good health and CMV-seronegative. This chain's CDR3 is CASSLDGGGNQPQHF. CDR3 sequence (DNA): TGCGCCAGCAGCCTCGATGGGGGCGGCAATCAGCCCCAGCATTTT.